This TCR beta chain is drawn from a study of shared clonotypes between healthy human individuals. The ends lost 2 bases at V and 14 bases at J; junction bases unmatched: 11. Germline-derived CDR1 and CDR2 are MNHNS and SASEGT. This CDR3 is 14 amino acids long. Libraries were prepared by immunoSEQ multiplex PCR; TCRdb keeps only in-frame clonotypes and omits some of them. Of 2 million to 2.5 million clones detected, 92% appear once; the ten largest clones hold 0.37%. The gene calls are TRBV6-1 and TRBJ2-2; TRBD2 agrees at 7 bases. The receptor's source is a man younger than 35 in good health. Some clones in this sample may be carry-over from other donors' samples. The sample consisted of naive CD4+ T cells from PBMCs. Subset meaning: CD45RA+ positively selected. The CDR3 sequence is CASSEKFAGGSLFF. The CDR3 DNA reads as TGTGCCAGCAGTGAAAAATTTGCGGGCGGGAGCCTGTTTTTT.